This TCR beta chain was captured by sequencing in a study of T cells in Graves' hyperthyroidism and ophthalmopathy. Study in general: Prior to any treatment, at the point of initial diagnosis, peripheral blood was collected.

CDR1 is MDHEN and CDR2 is SYDVKM in the germline V gene. The CDR3 is made up of 14 amino acids. V gave up 1 base and J gave up 5 bases; unmatched junction bases: 4. It was RNA transcripts that yielded the amplified TCR beta CDR3 regions. The TCR CDR3 first-round RT-PCR relied on the HTBI primer set. Each CDR3 protein is one row after TCRdb ran MiXCR on the multiplex PCR reads. Among hundreds of thousands of distinct CDR3 sequences listed, roughly a sixth were seen once. The sequence derives from a woman in her late teens or twenties with Graves' hyperthyroidism. The genes are TRBV28 and TRBJ2-7; 8 bases line up with TRBD1. Source material: blood. The CDR3 coding sequence is TGTGCCAGCAGTTTATACAGGGGGGACCACGAGCAGTACTTC. Its protein product is CASSLYRGDHEQYF.